This entry concerns a single T cell receptor (beta chain). The antigen it binds to is not known. The record has no base qualities; no much larger clone is one base away. Reading the label with the study, this specimen's time point is: baseline before first vaccination. Samples from vaccinated people were obtained from the UK trials COV001 and COV002, which included a single-blind randomized controlled phase 2/3 trial of AZD1222 (ChAdOx1 nCoV-19) in healthy adults. Trial participant PBMC samples were collected at day 0 and day 28 after the second dose for TCRbeta chain sequencing. This record belongs to a study of T cell responses to AZD1222 COVID-19 vaccine (dated by TCRdb to 2020 to 2023). Study-wide context: AZD1222 recipients given second doses at about 4 weeks or at about 12 weeks were pooled, since spike-specific TCR depth and breadth were not found to differ between the two schedules. TCR sequencing covered 230 or so trial participants: about 210 given two doses of AZD1222 and 26 given two doses of MenACWY control vaccine. Trial participants were enrolled by age into 18-55, 56-69 and 70-plus year subgroups, with 148, 28 and 57 TCR-sequenced participants respectively. Results and caveats for the whole study, not just this receptor: A significant rise in spike-specific TCR breadth and depth was observed after two AZD1222 doses relative to day 0 and relative to MenACWY recipients. Reportedly, almost half of the unique spike-specific TCRs recognized epitopes lying outside the regions that are mutated in the B.1.351 and B.1.1.7 variants. Participants were mostly white British and included more females than males, and it was suggested by the authors that clonal diversity may have been underestimated. Conclusions about previously exposed vaccinees are limited, since just five or six AZD1222 recipients were seropositive for SARS-CoV-2 at baseline. The 56-69-year group was small, and its depth increase did not reach significance, likely because of low power. The vaccine-associated CD4 TCRs covered the entire spike protein, and the dominant responses fell in regions 160-218 and 743-854. No day 14 peak-response samples were available, so repertoires were characterized only after the peak T cell response.

The CDR3 regions of human TCRbeta chains were subjected to immunosequencing. The original methods were these. TCRs in the repertoires were matched against a reference library of SARS-CoV-2-specific TCRs that had been generated with the MIRA antigen-specificity platform. Breadth was defined as the fraction of unique TCRs that were SARS-CoV-2-associated. Depth was defined as the fraction of total T cells that were SARS-CoV-2-associated. Each spike-specific TCR was assigned to its reactive spike region and to a CD4 or CD8 class using the MIRA data. Log10-transformed breadth and depth values were compared by one-way ANOVA with Sidak's multiple comparisons tests. Not all clones reach the TCRdb copy of this immuneACCESS table, which keeps in-frame sequences only. Checked studies attribute under half of the gap to unresolved V genes and leave the rest unexplained. The V and J calls and clone size are taken from that table; D and trimming were inferred from the DNA. For this sample there are about 130,000 clones; about 87% appear just once. The leading ten clones occupy around 6.1% of the sample.

CDR1 and CDR2, looked up from the germline V gene (reference sequence), are LNHDA and SQIVND. Spanning cysteine to phenylalanine, the CDR3 consists of 14 amino acids. Kept here is only the CDR3 DNA, which spans 42 bases and is read in frame from base 1. Trimming costs V 5 bases and J 3 bases, and their ends lie 13 bases apart. The chain joins TRBV19 to TRBJ1-1; no D segment can be confidently identified. Sequencing used peripheral blood, obtained on day 0 of AZD1222 vaccination. The source is an adult in good health. The sequenced DNA is TGTGCCAGTAGTGGGAGGTTACCAGACACTGAAGCTTTCTTT. It encodes CASSGRLPDTEAFF.